This T cell receptor beta chain comes out of a study of beta chain features in type 1 diabetes. The CDR3 runs 11 residues. This clone was seen only a few times. cDNA synthesis used the whole RNA isolate, giving expressed TCRB sequences. Sequenced by immunoSEQ multiplex PCR; TCRdb stores in-frame clones only, minus some. The sample has over 150,000 clones; about 8.1% are singletons. The sequence was collected from a man between 18 and 35 years old in good health. The sample comprised central memory CD4+ T cells from blood. The J gene is TRBJ2-7, the V gene TRBV1; the tabulated D call, TRBD2, remains unverified against the DNA. TRBV1 counts as a pseudogene. The CDR3 loop is CTSSPSYEQYF. CDR3 nucleotides: TGCACCAGCAGCCCCTCTTACGAGCAGTACTTC.